The present T cell receptor (beta chain) was sequenced within a study of blood T cell repertoires in COVID-19. About the study: Some COVID-19 samples were acute and others convalescent; all came from the United States, Italy and Spain.

Some clones are missing from TCRdb's copy, which holds only in-frame ones; the method was immunoSEQ multiplex PCR. Of tens of thousands of clones in the sample, around nine tenths were seen once. Only one count was recorded for this clone. The sequence derives from a woman aged 40 to 50 with acute or convalescent COVID-19. Sequencing input: peripheral blood.

The CDR3 nucleotides read TGCAGCGTTGATGGGAACACAGGGGGCCCTGGAAACACCATATATTTT. This codes for CSVDGNTGGPGNTIYF. V usage is TRBV29-1 and J usage is TRBJ1-3; 9 positions match TRBD1. The CDR3 has 16 residues. Germline assignment: CDR1 SQVTM and CDR2 ANQGSEA. The ends lost 3 bases at V and 2 bases at J; junction bases unmatched: 8.